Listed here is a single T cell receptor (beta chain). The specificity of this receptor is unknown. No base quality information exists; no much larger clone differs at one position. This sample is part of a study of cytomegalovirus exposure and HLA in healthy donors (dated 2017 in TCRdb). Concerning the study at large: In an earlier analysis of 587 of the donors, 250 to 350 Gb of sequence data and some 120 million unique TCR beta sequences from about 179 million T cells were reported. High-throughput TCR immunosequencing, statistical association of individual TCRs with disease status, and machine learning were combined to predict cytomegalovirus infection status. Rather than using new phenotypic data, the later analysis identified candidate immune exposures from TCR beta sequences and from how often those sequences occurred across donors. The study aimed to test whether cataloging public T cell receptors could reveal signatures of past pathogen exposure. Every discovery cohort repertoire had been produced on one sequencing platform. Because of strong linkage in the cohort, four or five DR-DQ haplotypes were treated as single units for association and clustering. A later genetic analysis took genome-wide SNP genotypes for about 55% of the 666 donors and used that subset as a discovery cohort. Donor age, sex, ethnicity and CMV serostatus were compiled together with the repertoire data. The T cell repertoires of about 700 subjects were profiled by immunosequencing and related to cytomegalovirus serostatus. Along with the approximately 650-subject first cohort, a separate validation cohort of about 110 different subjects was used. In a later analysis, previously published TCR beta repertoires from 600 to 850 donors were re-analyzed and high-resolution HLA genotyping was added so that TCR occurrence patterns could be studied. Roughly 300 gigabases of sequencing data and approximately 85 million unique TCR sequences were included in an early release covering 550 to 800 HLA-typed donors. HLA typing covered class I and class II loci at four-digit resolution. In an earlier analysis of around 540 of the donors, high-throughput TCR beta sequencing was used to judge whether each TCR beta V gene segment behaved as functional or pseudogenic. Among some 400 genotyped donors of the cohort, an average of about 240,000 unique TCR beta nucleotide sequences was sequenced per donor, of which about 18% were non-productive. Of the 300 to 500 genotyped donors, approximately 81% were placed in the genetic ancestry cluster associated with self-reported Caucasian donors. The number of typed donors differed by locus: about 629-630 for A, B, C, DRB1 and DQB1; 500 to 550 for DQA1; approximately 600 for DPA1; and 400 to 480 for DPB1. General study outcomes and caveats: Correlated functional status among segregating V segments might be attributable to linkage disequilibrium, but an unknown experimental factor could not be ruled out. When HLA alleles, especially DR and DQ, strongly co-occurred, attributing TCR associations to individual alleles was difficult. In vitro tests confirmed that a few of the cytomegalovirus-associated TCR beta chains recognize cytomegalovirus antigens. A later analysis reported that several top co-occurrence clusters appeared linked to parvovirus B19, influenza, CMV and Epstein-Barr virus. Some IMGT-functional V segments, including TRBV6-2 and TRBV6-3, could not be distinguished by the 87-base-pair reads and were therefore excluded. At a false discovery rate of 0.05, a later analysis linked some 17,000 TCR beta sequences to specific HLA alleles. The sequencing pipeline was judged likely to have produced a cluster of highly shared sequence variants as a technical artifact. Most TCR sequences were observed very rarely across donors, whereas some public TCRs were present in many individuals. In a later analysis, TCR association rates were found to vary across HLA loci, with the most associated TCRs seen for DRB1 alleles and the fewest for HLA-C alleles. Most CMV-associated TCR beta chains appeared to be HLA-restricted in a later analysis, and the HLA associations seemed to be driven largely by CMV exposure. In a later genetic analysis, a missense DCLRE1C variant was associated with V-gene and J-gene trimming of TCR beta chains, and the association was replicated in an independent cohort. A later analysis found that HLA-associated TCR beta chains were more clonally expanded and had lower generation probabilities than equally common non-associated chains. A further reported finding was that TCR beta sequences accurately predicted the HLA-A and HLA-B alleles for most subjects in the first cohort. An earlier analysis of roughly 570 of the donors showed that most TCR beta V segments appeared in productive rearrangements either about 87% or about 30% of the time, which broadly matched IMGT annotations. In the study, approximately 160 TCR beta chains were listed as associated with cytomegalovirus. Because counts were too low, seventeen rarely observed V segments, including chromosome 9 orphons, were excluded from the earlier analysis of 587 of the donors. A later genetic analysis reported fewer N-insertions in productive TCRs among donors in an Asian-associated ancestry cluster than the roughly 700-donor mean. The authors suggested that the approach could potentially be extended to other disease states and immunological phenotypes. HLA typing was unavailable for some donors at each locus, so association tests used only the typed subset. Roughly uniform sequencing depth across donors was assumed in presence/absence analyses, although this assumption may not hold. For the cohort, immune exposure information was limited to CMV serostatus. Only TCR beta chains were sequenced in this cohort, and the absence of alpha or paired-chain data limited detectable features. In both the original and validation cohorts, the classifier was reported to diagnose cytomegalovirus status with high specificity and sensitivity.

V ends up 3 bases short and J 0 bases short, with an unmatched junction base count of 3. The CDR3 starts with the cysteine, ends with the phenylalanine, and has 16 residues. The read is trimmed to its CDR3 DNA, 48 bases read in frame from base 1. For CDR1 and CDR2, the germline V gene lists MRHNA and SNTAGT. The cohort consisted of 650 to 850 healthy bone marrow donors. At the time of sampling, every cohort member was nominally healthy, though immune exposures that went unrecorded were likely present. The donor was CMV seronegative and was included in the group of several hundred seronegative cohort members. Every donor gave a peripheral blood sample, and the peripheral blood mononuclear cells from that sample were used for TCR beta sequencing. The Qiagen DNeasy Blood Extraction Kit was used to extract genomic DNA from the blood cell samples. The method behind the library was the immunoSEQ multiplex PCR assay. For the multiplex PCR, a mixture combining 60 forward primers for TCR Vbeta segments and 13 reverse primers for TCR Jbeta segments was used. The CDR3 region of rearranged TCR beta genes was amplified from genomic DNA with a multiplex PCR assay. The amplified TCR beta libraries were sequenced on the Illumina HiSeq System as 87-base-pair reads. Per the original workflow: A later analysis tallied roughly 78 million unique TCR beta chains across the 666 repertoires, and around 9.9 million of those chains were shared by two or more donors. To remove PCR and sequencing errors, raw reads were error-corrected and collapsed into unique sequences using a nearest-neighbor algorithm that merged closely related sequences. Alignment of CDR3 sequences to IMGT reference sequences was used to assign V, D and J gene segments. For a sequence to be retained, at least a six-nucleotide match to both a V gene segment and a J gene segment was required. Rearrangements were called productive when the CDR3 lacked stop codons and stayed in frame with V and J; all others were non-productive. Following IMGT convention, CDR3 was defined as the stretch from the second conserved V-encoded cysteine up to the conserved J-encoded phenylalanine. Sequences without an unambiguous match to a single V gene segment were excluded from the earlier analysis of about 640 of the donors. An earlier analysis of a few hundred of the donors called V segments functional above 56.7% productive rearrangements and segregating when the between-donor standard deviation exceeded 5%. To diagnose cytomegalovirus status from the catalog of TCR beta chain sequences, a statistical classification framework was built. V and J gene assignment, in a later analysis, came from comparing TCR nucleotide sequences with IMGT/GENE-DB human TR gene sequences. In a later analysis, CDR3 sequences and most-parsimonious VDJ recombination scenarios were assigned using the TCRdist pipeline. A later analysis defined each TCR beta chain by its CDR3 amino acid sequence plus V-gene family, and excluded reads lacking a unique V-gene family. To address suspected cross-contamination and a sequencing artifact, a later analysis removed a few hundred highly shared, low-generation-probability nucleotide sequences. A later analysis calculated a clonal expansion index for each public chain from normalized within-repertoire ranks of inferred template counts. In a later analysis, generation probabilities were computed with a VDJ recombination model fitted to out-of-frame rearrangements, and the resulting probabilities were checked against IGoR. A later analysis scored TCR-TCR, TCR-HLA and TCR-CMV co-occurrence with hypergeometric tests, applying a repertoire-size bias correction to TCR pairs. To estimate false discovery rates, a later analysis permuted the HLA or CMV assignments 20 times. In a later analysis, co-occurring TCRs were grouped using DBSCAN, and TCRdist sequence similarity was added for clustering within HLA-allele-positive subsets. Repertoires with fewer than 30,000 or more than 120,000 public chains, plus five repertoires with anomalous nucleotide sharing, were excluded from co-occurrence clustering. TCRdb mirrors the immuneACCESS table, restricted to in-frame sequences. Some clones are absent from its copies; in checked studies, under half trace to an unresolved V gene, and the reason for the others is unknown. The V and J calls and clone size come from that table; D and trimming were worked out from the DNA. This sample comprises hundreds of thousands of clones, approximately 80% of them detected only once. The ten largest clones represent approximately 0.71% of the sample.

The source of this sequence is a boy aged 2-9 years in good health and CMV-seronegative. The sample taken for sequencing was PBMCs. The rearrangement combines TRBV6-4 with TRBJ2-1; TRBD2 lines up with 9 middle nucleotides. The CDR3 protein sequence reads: CASSERRGGSYNEQFF. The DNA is TGTGCCAGCAGTGAGCGGCGGGGGGGCTCCTACAATGAGCAGTTCTTC.